The clone carrying this T cell receptor beta chain has at least ten counts. TCRdb reanalysed the 5' RACE reads using MiXCR and keeps one entry per CDR3 protein. The repertoire includes 350,000 or so distinct CDR3 sequences, roughly 8.6% of them detected once, and roughly 15% sits in the top ten. This specimen comes from a study of T cells after yellow fever vaccination. The germline CDR1 and CDR2 sequences are SGHRS and YFSETQ. CDR3 length: 14 residues. J gave up 5 bases and V 2 bases, and 5 bases lay outside the gene matches. This chain links TRBV5-1 with TRBJ1-1; 8 nucleotides agree with TRBD1. This material consisted of PBMCs, taken about 41 days after the first yellow fever vaccination. The receptor was isolated from a young man who received the YFV17D yellow fever vaccine. CDR3 nucleotide sequence: TGCGCCAGCAGCTTTATGACAGGGGCTACTGAAGCTTTCTTT. Protein sequence: CASSFMTGATEAFF.